This record covers a single T cell receptor (beta chain). This specimen belongs to a study of blood T cell repertoires in COVID-19. Overall study: COVID-19 samples, acute and convalescent, were from the United States, Italy and Spain.

The germline V gene encodes CDR1 KGHDR and CDR2 SFDVKD. V was shortened by 0 bases and J by 0 bases, with 14 bases between the two germline ends. The CDR3 is made up of 18 amino acids. Data came from immunoSEQ multiplex PCR; TCRdb stores just in-frame clones and leaves some out. Counted here are 150,000 to 200,000 clones, about nine tenths occurring once; the ten biggest clones make up approximately 0.5%. The specimen sequenced was peripheral blood. V is TRBV24-1 and J is TRBJ1-3; a possible D gene is TRBD1 (6 bases). The receptor was isolated from a man aged 45-65 years with acute or convalescent COVID-19. This CDR3 is CATSDLLRGRNSGNTIYF. CDR3 nucleotide sequence: TGTGCCACCAGTGATTTGCTCAGGGGCCGAAACTCTGGAAACACCATATATTTT.